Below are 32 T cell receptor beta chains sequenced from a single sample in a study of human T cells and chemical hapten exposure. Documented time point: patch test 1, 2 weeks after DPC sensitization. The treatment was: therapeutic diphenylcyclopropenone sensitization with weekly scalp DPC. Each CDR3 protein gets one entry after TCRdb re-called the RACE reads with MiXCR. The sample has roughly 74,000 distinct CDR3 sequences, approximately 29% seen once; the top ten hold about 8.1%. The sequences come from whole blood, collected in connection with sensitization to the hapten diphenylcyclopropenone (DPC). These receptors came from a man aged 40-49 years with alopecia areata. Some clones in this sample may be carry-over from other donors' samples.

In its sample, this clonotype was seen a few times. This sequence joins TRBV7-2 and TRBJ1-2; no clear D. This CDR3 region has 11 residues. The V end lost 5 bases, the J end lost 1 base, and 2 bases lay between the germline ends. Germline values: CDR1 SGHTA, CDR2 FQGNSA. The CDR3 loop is CASSNNYGYTF. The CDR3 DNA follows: TGTGCCAGCAGCAATAACTATGGCTACACCTTC.

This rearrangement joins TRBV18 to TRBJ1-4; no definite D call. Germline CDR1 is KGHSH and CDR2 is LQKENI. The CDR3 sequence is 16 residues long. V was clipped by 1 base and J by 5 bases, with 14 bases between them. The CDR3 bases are TGTGCCAGCTCACCACGGCCTAGGGCCCCGAATGAAAAACTGTTTTTT. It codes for CASSPRPRAPNEKLFF.

CDR3 sequence: CASSLEVGLAAYNEQFF. The CDR3 nucleotides are TGTGCCAGCAGTTTAGAGGTCGGGCTAGCGGCGTACAATGAGCAGTTCTTC. This chain links TRBV12-3 or TRBV12-4 with TRBJ2-1; TRBD2 aligns across 7 bases. V shed 1 base, J shed 4 bases, and the junction held 10 bases outside the gene matches. CDR3 length: 17 amino acids.

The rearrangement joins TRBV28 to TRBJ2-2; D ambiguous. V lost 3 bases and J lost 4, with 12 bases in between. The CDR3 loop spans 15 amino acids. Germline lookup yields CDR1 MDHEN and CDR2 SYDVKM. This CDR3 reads CASSLLGIGTGELFF. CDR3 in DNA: TGTGCCAGCAGTTTGTTAGGCATCGGCACCGGGGAGCTGTTTTTT.

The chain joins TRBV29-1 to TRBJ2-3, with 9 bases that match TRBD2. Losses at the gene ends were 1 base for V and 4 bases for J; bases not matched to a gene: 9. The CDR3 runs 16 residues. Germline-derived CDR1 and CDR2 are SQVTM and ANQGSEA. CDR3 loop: CSVEGFLAGDADTQYF. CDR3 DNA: TGCAGCGTTGAAGGGTTTTTAGCGGGAGATGCAGATACGCAGTATTTT.

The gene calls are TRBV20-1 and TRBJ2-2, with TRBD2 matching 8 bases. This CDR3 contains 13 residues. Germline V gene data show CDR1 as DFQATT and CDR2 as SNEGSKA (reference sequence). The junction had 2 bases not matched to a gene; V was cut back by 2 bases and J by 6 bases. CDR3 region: CSARRGGPGELFF. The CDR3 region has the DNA TGCAGTGCTAGACGGGGGGGCCCCGGGGAGCTGTTTTTT.

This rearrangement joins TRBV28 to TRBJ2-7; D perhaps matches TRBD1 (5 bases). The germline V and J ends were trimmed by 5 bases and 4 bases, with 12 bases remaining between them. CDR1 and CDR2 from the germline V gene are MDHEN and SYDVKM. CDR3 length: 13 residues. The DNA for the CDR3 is TGTGCCAGCAGTCCTAGGGGCATTTACGAGCAGTACTTC. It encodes CASSPRGIYEQYF.

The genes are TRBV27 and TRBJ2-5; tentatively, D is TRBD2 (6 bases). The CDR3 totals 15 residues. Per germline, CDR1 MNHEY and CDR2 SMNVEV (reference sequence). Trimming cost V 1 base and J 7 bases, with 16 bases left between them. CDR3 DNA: TGTGCCAGCAGTTTATTGGCGGGAAAAAGGGGGACCCAGTACTTC. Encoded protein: CASSLLAGKRGTQYF.

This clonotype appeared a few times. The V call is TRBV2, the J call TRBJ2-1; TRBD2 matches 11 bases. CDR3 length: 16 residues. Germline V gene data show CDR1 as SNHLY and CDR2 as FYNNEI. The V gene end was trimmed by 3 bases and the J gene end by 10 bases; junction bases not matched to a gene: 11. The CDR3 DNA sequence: TGTGCCAGCAGTGATAGGGGGCTAGCGGGAGGTAGCGAGCAGTTCTTC. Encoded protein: CASSDRGLAGGSEQFF.

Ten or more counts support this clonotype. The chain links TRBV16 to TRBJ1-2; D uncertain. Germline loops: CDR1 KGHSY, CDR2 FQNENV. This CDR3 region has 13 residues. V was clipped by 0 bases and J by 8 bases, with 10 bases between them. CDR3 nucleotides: TGTGCCAGCAGCCAATCAATCCGGGCCGGCTACACCTTC. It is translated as CASSQSIRAGYTF.

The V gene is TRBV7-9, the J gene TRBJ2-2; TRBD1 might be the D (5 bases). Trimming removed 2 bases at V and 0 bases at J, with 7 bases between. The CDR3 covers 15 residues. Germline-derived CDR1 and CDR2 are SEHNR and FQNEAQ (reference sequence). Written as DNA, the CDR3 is TGTGCCAGCAGCTTATCCAGGGCGAACACCGGGGAGCTGTTTTTT. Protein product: CASSLSRANTGELFF.

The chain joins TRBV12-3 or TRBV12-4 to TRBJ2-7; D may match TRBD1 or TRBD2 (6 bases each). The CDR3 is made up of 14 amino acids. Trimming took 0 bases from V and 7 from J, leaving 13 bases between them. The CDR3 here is CASSLAGGAGEQYF. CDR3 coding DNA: TGTGCCAGCAGTTTAGCGGGGGGCGCGGGGGAGCAGTACTTC.

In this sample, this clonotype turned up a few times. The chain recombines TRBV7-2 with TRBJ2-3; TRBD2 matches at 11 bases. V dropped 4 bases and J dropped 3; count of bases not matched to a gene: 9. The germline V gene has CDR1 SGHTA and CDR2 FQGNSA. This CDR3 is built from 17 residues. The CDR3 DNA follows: TGTGCCAGCAGCTCAATAGCGGGAGGGCCGAGAACAGATACGCAGTATTTT. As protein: CASSSIAGGPRTDTQYF.

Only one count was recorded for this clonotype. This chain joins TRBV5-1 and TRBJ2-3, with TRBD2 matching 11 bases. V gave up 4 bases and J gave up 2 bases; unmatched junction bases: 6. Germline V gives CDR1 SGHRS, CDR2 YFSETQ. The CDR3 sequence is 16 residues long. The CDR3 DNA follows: TGCGCCAGCAGCCCTAGGACTAGCGGGTACACAGATACGCAGTATTTT. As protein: CASSPRTSGYTDTQYF.

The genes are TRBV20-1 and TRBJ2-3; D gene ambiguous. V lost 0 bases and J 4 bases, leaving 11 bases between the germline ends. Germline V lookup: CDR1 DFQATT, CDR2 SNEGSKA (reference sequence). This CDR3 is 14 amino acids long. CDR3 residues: CSARDEGWSDTQYF. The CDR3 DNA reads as TGCAGTGCTAGAGATGAAGGATGGTCAGATACGCAGTATTTT.

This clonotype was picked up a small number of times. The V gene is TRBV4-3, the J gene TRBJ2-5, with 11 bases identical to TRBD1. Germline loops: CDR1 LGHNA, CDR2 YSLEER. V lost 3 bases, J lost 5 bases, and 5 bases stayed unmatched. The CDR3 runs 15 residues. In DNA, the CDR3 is TGCGCCAGCAGCCAGGGACAGGGGGTAGGGGAGACCCAGTACTTC. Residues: CASSQGQGVGETQYF.

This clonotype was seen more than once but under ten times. CDR3: CSARGGLAGGSEQFF. The CDR3 DNA is TGCAGTGCTAGAGGCGGACTAGCGGGAGGGTCCGAGCAGTTCTTC. This chain connects TRBV20-1 to TRBJ2-1, with 15 bases lining up with TRBD2. Germline trimming cut 1 base from V and 10 bases from J; bases unmatched to any gene: 5. In germline, CDR1 is DFQATT, CDR2 SNEGSKA (reference sequence). This CDR3 contains 15 residues.

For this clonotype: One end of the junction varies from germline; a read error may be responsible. CDR3 nucleotides: TGTGCCAGCAGTGTCGACAGAAACACTGAAACTTTCTTT. It yields the protein CASSVDRNTETFF. The chain recombines TRBV6-4 with TRBJ1-1; D is perhaps TRBD1 (5 bases). The germline V gene encodes CDR1 MRHNA and CDR2 SNTAGT. The CDR3 covers 13 residues.

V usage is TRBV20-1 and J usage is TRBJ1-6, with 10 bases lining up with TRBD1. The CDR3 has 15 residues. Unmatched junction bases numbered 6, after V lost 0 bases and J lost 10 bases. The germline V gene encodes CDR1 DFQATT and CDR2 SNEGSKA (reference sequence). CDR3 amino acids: CSARERQGAWSPLHF. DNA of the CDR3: TGCAGTGCTAGAGAGCGACAGGGGGCATGGTCACCCCTCCACTTT.

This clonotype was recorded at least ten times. The CDR3 DNA reads as TGTGCCAGTAGTATGGGATACCTGGGCTACAATGAGCAGTTCTTC. This encodes CASSMGYLGYNEQFF. The chain couples TRBV19 to TRBJ2-1, with unresolved D. Germline loops: CDR1 LNHDA, CDR2 SQIVND (reference sequence). Trimming left V 3 bases short and J 3 bases short, with 12 bases between. This CDR3 contains 15 residues. Full variable domain (remainder filled in from reference TRBV19 and TRBJ2-1): DGGITQSPKYLFRKEGQNVTLSCEQNLNHDAMYWYRQDPGQGLRLIYYSQIVNDFQKGDIAEGYSVSREKKESFPLTVTSAQKNPTAFYLCASSMGYLGYNEQFFGPGTRLTVL.

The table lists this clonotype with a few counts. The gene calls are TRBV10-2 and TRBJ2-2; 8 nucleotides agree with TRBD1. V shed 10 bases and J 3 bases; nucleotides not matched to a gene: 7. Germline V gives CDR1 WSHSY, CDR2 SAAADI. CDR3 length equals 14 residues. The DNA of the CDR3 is TGCGCCATAGGCAGGGGGCGATACACCGGGGAGCTGTTTTTT. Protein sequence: CAIGRGRYTGELFF.

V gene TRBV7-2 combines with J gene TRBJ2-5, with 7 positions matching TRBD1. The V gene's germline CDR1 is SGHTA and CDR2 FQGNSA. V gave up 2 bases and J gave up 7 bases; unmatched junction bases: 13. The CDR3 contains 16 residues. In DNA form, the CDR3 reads TGTGCCAGCAGCTTATCCTCATTAGGGGGCGGAGGGACCCAGTACTTC. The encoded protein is CASSLSSLGGGGTQYF. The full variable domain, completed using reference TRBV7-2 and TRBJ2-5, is GAGVSQSPSNKVTEKGKDVELRCDPISGHTALYWYRQSLGQGLEFLIYFQGNSAPDKSGLPSDRFSAERTGGSVSTLTIQRTQQEDSAVYLCASSLSSLGGGGTQYFGPGTRLLVL.

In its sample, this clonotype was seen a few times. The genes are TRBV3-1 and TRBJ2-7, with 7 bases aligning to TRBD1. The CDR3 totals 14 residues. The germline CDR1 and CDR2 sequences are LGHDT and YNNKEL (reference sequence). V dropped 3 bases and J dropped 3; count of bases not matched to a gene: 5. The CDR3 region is CASSQIRDSYEQYF. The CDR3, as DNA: TGTGCCAGCAGCCAGATCCGGGACAGCTACGAGCAGTACTTC.

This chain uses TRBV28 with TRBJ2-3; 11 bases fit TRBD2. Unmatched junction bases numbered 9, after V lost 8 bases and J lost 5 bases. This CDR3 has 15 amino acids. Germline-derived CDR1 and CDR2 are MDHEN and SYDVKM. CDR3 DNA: TGTGCCAGCCACCAACTAGCGGGAGACGGAGATACGCAGTATTTT. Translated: CASHQLAGDGDTQYF.

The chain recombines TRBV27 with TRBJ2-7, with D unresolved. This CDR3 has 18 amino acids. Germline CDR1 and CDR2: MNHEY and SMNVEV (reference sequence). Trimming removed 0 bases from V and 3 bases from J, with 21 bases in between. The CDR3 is CASSLSPSFGRYLYEQYF. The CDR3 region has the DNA TGTGCCAGCAGTTTATCACCCTCCTTCGGCAGGTACCTCTACGAGCAGTACTTC.

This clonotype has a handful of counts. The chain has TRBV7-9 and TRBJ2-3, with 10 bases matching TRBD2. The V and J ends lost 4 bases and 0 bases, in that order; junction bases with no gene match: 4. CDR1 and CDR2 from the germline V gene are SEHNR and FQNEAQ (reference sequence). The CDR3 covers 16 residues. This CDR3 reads CASSSWTSGSTDTQYF. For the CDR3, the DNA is TGTGCCAGCAGCTCCTGGACTAGCGGAAGCACAGATACGCAGTATTTT.

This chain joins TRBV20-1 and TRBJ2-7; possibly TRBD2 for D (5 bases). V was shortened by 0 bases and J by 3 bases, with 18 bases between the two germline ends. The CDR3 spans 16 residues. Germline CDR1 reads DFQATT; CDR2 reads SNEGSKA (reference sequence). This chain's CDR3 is CSARDKRTRFFYEQYF. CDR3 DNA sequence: TGCAGTGCTAGAGATAAGCGGACCCGTTTTTTCTACGAGCAGTACTTC.

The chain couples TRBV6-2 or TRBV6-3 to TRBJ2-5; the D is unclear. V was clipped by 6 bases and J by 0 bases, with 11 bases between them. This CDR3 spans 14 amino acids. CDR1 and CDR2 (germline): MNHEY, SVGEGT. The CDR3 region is CASRNIAYQETQYF. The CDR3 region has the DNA TGTGCCAGCAGAAATATAGCCTACCAAGAGACCCAGTACTTC.

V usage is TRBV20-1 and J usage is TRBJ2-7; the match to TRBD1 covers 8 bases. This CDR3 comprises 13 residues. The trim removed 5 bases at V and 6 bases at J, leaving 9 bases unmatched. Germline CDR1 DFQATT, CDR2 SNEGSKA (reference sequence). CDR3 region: CSAPQTGEAEQYF. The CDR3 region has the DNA TGCAGTGCTCCACAGACAGGGGAGGCCGAGCAGTACTTC.

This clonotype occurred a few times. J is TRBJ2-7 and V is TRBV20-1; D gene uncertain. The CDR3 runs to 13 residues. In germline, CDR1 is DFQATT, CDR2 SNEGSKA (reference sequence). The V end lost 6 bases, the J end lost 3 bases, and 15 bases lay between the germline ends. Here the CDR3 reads CSAMDGENYEQYF. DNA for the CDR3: TGCAGTGCAATGGATGGAGAGAACTACGAGCAGTACTTC.

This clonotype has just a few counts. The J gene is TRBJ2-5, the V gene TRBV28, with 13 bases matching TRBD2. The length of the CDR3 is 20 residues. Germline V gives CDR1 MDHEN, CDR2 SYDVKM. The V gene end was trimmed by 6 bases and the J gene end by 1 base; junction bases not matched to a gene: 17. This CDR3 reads CASSPLFTSGRAGSQETQYF. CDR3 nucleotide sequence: TGTGCCAGCAGCCCCCTTTTTACTAGCGGGAGGGCCGGGTCCCAAGAGACCCAGTACTTC. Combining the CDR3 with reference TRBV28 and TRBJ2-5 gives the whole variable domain DVKVTQSSRYLVKRTGEKVFLECVQDMDHENMFWYRQDPGLGLRLIYFSYDVKMKEKGDIPEGYSVSREKKERFSLILESASTNQTSMYLCASSPLFTSGRAGSQETQYFGPGTRLLVL.

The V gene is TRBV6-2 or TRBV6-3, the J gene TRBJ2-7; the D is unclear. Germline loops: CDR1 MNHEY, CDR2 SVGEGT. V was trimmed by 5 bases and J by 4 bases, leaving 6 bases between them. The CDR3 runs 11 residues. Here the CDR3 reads CASSDTYEQYF. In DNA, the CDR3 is TGTGCCAGCAGTGACACATACGAGCAGTACTTC.